This record covers a single T cell receptor beta chain. The data stem from a study of CD8+ T cells in alopecia areata. Extracted RNA was reverse transcribed into cDNA, the sequencing template. Measured with immunoSEQ multiplex PCR; TCRdb has only the in-frame clones, and not every one. The sample holds 250,000 to 350,000 clones, 60% seen once. Per the germline V gene, CDR1 is MNHEY and CDR2 is SMNVEV (reference sequence). Between the trimmed V and J ends, which lost 1 base and 0 bases, there was a span of 16 bases. This CDR3 is 17 amino acids long. Treatment here: oral pan-JAK inhibitor, 5-10 mg twice daily.

The material sequenced was CD4+ T cells sorted from blood, taken at approximately week 51, from a patient treated with tofacitinib. This TCR was sampled from a human donor with alopecia areata. The gene calls are TRBV27 and TRBJ2-7; the D gene is possibly TRBD1 (6 bases). CDR3 coding DNA: TGTGCCAGCAGTTTATTGACAGGCACTGGGAACTCCTACGAGCAGTACTTC. Its protein is CASSLLTGTGNSYEQYF.